These T cell receptor beta chains were read from a single sample in a study of cytomegalovirus exposure and HLA in healthy donors. Data came from immunoSEQ multiplex PCR; TCRdb stores just in-frame clones and leaves some out. The sample lists 110,000 to 150,000 clones, more than 60% occurring once. Sequenced material: PBMCs. The receptors here all came from a male donor in good health and CMV-seronegative. Each CDR3 is given without its conserved first and last residue.

v_gene	j_gene	CDR3aa
TRBV13	TRBJ1-3	ASSGDSSGNTIY
TRBV9	TRBJ2-3	ASSVGRLAGVTDTQY
TRBV30	TRBJ1-2	AWSPTRYYGYT
TRBV5-6	TRBJ2-5	ASSLYRETQY
TRBV6-5	TRBJ2-1	ASSYAGGRYNEQF
TRBV2	TRBJ2-1	ASSKGSGYNEQF
TRBV5-1	TRBJ1-1	ASSLDRDGTEAF
TRBV5-1	TRBJ1-1	ASSFGVGQEAF
TRBV30	TRBJ2-7	AWSVRSYEQY
TRBV30	TRBJ2-3	ASLPPISGESTDTQY
TRBV6-4	TRBJ2-3	ASSESIAGIDTQY
TRBV30	TRBJ1-2	AWGQGDFFYGYT
TRBV9	TRBJ1-1	ASSTLSVSNTEAF
TRBV5-1	TRBJ2-7	ASSPPVSWSVDEQY
TRBV7-8	TRBJ2-5	ASSPRDSGETQY
TRBV7-2	TRBJ1-6	ASSLTDRVDSSPLH
TRBV25-1	TRBJ1-1	ASSERSTGWRTEAF
TRBV30	TRBJ2-7	AWSVEAPHEQY
TRBV30	TRBJ2-7	AWSTLRDRY
TRBV7-3	TRBJ1-1	ASSLERRGTGSQAF
TRBV6-5	TRBJ2-2	ASSGANTGELF